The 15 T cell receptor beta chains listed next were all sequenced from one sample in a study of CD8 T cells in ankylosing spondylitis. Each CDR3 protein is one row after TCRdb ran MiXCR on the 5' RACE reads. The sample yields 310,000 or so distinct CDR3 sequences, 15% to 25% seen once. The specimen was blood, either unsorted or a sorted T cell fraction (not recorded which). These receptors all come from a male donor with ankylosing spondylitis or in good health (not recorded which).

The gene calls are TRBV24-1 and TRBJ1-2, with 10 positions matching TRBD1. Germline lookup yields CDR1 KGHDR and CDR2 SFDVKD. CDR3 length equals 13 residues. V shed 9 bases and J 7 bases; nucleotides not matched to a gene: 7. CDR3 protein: CATRQGASGGYTF. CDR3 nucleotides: TGTGCCACCCGACAGGGGGCGTCAGGTGGCTACACCTTC.

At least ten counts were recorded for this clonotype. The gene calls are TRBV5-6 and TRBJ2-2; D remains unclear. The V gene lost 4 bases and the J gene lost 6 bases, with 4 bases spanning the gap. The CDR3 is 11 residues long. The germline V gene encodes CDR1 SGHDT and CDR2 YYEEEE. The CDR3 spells CASSVSGELFF. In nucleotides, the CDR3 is TGTGCCAGCAGCGTCTCCGGGGAGCTGTTTTTT.

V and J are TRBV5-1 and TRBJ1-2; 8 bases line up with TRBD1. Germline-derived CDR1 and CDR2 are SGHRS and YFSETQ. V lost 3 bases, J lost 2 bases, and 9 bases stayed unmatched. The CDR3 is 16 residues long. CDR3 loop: CASSSAAGGANYGYTF. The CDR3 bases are TGCGCCAGCAGCTCCGCCGCAGGGGGCGCGAACTATGGCTACACCTTC.

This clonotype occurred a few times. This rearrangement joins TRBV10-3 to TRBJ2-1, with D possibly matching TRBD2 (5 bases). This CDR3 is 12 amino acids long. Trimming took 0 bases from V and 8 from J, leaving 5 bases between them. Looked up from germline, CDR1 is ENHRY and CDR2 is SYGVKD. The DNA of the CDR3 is TGTGCCATCAGTGAGTCGCGGGATGAGCAGTTCTTC. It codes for CAISESRDEQFF.

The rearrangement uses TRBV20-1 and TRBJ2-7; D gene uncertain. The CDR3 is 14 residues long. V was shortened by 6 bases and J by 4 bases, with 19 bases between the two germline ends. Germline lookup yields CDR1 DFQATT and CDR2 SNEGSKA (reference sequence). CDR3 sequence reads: CSARPTGLDYEQYV. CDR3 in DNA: TGCAGTGCCAGACCAACCGGGCTAGATTACGAGCAGTACGTC.

This CDR3 is CSAHLGASSYNEQFF. In nucleotides, the CDR3 is TGCAGTGCCCACTTGGGGGCGTCCTCCTACAATGAGCAGTTCTTC. The genes are TRBV20-1 and TRBJ2-1; TRBD1 is a possible D gene (6 bases). The CDR3 is 15 residues long. The V and J ends lost 6 bases and 0 bases respectively, with 15 bases between them. In germline, CDR1 is DFQATT, CDR2 SNEGSKA (reference sequence).

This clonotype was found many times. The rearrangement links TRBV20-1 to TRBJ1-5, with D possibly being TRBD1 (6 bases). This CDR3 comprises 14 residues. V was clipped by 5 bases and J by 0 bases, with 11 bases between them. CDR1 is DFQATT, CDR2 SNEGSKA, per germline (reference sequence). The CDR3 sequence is CSASWTASNQPQHF. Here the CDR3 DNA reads TGCAGTGCTTCATGGACAGCTAGCAATCAGCCCCAGCATTTT.

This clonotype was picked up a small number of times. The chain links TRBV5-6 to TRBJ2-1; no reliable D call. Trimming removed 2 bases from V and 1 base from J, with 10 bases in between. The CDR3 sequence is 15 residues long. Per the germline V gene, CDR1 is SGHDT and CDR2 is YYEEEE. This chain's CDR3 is CASSFGDLSYNEQFF. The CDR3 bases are TGTGCCAGCAGCTTCGGTGACCTTTCCTACAATGAGCAGTTCTTC.

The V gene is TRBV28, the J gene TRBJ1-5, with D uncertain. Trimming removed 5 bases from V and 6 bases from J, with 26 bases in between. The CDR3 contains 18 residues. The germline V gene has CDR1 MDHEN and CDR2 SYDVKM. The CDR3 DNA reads TGTGCCAGCAGTCCCTTCGGTGGGTCGGAAGGGAGCGTTCAGCCCCAGCATTTT. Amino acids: CASSPFGGSEGSVQPQHF. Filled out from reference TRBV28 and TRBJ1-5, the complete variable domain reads DVKVTQSSRYLVKRTGEKVFLECVQDMDHENMFWYRQDPGLGLRLIYFSYDVKMKEKGDIPEGYSVSREKKERFSLILESASTNQTSMYLCASSPFGGSEGSVQPQHFGDGTRLSIL.

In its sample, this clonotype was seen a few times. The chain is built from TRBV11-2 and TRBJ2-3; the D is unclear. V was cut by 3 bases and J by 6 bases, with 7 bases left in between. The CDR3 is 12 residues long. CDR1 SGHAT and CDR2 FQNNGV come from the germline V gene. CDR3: CASSLGVDTQYF. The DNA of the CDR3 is TGTGCCAGCAGCTTGGGTGTCGATACGCAGTATTTT.

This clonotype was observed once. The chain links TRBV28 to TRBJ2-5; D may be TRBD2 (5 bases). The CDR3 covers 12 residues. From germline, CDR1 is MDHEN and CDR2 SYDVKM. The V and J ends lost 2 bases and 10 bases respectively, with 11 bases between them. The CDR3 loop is CASSLPYRDQYF. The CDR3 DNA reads TGTGCCAGCAGTTTACCTTACCGGGACCAGTACTTC.

As DNA, the CDR3 is TGTGCCAGCAGCTCGGGACACCGCTCTGGGGCCAACGTCCTGACTTTC. Amino acid sequence: CASSSGHRSGANVLTF. The chain uses TRBV7-3 and TRBJ2-6; TRBD1 might be the D (6 bases). Trimming cost V 4 bases and J 0 bases, with 10 bases left between them. The CDR3 is 16 residues long. Germline CDR1 is SGHTA and CDR2 is FQGTGA.

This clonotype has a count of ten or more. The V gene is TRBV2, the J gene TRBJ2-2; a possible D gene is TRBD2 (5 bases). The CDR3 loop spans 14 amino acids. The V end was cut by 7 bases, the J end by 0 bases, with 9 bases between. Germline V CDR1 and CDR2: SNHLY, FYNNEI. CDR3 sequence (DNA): TGTGCCAGCAAAGCGGATTCGAACACCGGGGAGCTGTTTTTT. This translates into CASKADSNTGELFF.

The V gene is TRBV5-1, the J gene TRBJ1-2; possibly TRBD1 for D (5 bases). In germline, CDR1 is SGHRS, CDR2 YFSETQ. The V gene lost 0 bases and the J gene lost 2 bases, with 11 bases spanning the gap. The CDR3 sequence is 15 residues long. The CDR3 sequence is CASSLDGGLNYGYTF. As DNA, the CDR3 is TGCGCCAGCAGCTTGGATGGGGGTCTCAACTATGGCTACACCTTC. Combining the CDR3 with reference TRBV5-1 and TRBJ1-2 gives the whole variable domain KAGVTQTPRYLIKTRGQQVTLSCSPISGHRSVSWYQQTPGQGLQFLFEYFSETQRNKGNFPGRFSGRQFSNSRSEMNVSTLELGDSALYLCASSLDGGLNYGYTFGSGTRLTVV.

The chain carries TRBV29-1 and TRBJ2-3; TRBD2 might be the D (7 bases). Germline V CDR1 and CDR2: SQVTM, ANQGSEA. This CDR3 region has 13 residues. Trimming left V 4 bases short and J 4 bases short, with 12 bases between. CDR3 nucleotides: TGCAGCGTTGGAGGGGGGGTCCCAGATACGCAGTATTTT. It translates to CSVGGGVPDTQYF.